The clone carrying this T cell receptor (beta chain) was counted between two and nine times. Its antigen is still unknown. This entry is derived from a study of T cells after yellow fever vaccination. On the study more broadly: Low-cell-number fractions underwent preparation using SMART-Seq v4 Ultra Low Input.

Regarding the study as a whole: The booster saw the reappearance of most primary-vaccination clones (about 95% CD4, roughly 87% CD8).

It was through 5'RACE template switching that TCR cDNA was made, with a universal primer site and UMIs added. TCRdb re-called the 5' RACE reads through MiXCR, storing one row per CDR3 protein. The sample contains over 250,000 distinct CDR3 sequences, about 5.2% of which appear only once. The CDR3 is 16 amino acids. Germline V gives CDR1 LGHNA, CDR2 YNFKEQ. V was pared by 0 bases and J by 0 bases, with 9 bases between. This chain links TRBV4-2 with TRBJ1-5; unclear D gene. This receptor was identified in a man younger than 35 who received the YFV17D yellow fever vaccine. This sample comprised CD4+ T cells sorted from PBMCs, obtained on the day of the yellow fever booster vaccination. CDR3 sequence (DNA): TGTGCCAGCAGCCAAGATTTAGGTAGTAGCAATCAGCCCCAGCATTTT. Translated: CASSQDLGSSNQPQHF.